These T cell receptor beta chains were read from a single sample in a study of Graves' ophthalmopathy and Graves' hyperthyroidism. TCRdb reprocessed the multiplex PCR reads via MiXCR and lists one record per CDR3 protein. Among about 220,000 distinct CDR3 sequences listed, 20% to 25% were seen once. The sequenced sample consisted of peripheral blood. The receptors here all came from a woman aged 45-59 years with Graves' ophthalmopathy. Both conserved end residues are part of each CDR3. A D gene is named only where the DNA matches it firmly. Clone size, where shown, is once, few, many, or a class for clones that have expanded.

d_call	v_call	j_call	clone_size	cdr3_aa	cdr3_nt
NA	TRBV11-2	TRBJ2-1	many	CASSLGANYNEQFF	TGTGCCAGCAGCTTAGGGGCGAATTACAATGAGCAGTTCTTC
TRBD2	TRBV20-1	TRBJ2-7	many	CSARRLAGGREQYF	TGCAGTGCTAGAAGGCTAGCGGGAGGGCGCGAGCAGTACTTC
NA	TRBV14	TRBJ1-5	NA	CASSHALGQPQHF	TGTGCCAGCAGCCACGCCCTGGGTCAGCCCCAGCATTTT
NA	TRBV4-1	TRBJ2-6	NA	CASTIPLAWGSGANVLTF	TGCGCCAGCACCATCCCCCTCGCCTGGGGCTCTGGGGCCAACGTCCTGACTTTC
NA	TRBV12-3/TRBV12-4	TRBJ2-5	many	CASTPTSIETQYF	TGTGCCAGCACTCCCACTAGCATTGAGACCCAGTACTTC
NA	TRBV29-1	TRBJ2-2	many	CSVEVQPNTGELFF	TGCAGCGTTGAGGTGCAGCCGAACACCGGGGAGCTGTTTTTT
NA	TRBV20-1	TRBJ1-1	many	CSARDRTGTDTEAFF	TGCAGTGCTAGAGATCGAACAGGGACGGACACTGAAGCTTTCTTT
NA	TRBV20-1	TRBJ2-7	many	CSTRKGYEQYF	TGCAGTACTAGAAAGGGCTACGAGCAGTACTTC
TRBD1	TRBV12-3/TRBV12-4	TRBJ1-2	NA	CASSPHGTDYGYTF	TGTGCCAGCAGCCCCCATGGGACAGACTATGGCTACACCTTC
NA	TRBV12-3/TRBV12-4	TRBJ1-1	many	CASSLSSTAEAFF	TGTGCCAGCAGTCTCTCTTCGACGGCTGAAGCTTTCTTT
NA	TRBV5-1	TRBJ2-5	few	CASSRPKGETQYF	TGCGCCAGCAGCAGGCCCAAGGGGGAGACCCAGTACTTC
TRBD2	TRBV5-1	TRBJ2-2	few	CASSQREGSTGELFF	TGCGCCAGCAGCCAGCGGGAGGGAAGCACCGGGGAGCTGTTTTTT
NA	TRBV11-2	TRBJ1-5	NA	CASSSSERAYNQPQHF	TGTGCCAGCAGCTCATCGGAGCGCGCCTACAATCAGCCCCAGCATTTT
NA	TRBV4-1	TRBJ2-7	many	CASSQVPGDRRDEQYF	TGCGCCAGCAGCCAAGTTCCCGGGGACCGTCGGGACGAGCAGTACTTC
NA	TRBV7-8	TRBJ1-2	many	CASSLAAGVGGPYGYTF	TGTGCCAGCAGCTTAGCGGCAGGGGTGGGGGGCCCCTATGGCTACACCTTC
TRBD2	TRBV7-3	TRBJ2-2	many	CASSPTGTSGYTGELFF	TGTGCCAGCAGCCCAACTGGGACTAGCGGATACACCGGGGAGCTGTTTTTT
NA	TRBV28	TRBJ1-5	NA	CASNPPGPNQPQHF	TGTGCCAGCAATCCCCCAGGGCCCAATCAGCCCCAGCATTTT
TRBD1	TRBV5-1	TRBJ1-1	few	CASSLEQGEGNTEAFF	TGCGCCAGCAGCTTGGAACAGGGGGAGGGGAACACTGAAGCTTTCTTT
TRBD2	TRBV6-1	TRBJ2-2	many	CASTWREGLGGELFF	TGTGCCAGCACATGGCGGGAGGGCCTTGGCGGGGAGCTGTTTTTT
NA	TRBV11-2	TRBJ1-1	many	CASSLGADSTEAFF	TGTGCCAGCAGCTTAGGCGCCGACAGCACTGAAGCTTTCTTT
NA	TRBV30	TRBJ1-2	many	CAWTGEGNGYTF	TGTGCCTGGACGGGGGAGGGGAATGGCTACACCTTC
TRBD1	TRBV5-1	TRBJ2-5	many	CASSLVRGQVQETQYF	TGCGCCAGCAGCTTGGTGAGGGGGCAGGTTCAAGAGACCCAGTACTTC
NA	TRBV5-1	TRBJ1-1	many	CASSGWEATEAFF	TGCGCCAGCAGTGGATGGGAGGCCACTGAAGCTTTCTTT
NA	TRBV11-2	TRBJ2-6	few	CASSLYPPGASSGANVLTF	TGTGCCAGCAGCCTATACCCACCAGGGGCCAGCTCTGGGGCCAACGTCCTGACTTTC
NA	TRBV6-5	TRBJ2-7	NA	CASSYSRTPSYEQYF	TGTGCCAGCAGTTATAGTCGGACTCCCTCCTACGAGCAGTACTTC
TRBD2	TRBV10-2	TRBJ2-7	NA	CASAQRDRLYEQYF	TGCGCCTCAGCACAGCGGGACCGACTCTACGAGCAGTACTTC
NA	TRBV12-3/TRBV12-4	TRBJ1-5	many	CASSFFRGNQPQHF	TGTGCCAGCAGTTTTTTCCGGGGCAATCAGCCCCAGCATTTT
NA	TRBV30	TRBJ1-1	many	CAWSRYGRATEAFF	TGTGCCTGGAGCCGGTATGGACGGGCCACTGAAGCTTTCTTT
NA	TRBV29-1	TRBJ2-7	many	CSVRTEREQYF	TGCAGCGTTAGGACAGAACGCGAGCAGTACTTC
NA	TRBV18	TRBJ2-7	NA	CASSRARGSEQYF	TGTGCCAGCTCACGGGCCCGGGGGTCCGAGCAGTACTTC
TRBD2	TRBV11-1	TRBJ2-2	NA	CASSSGRGGSGISGELFF	TGTGCCAGCAGCTCCGGACGTGGAGGTAGCGGGATCTCCGGGGAGCTGTTTTTT
TRBD1	TRBV20-1	TRBJ2-7	NA	CSASGTGDSYEQYF	TGCAGTGCCTCCGGGACAGGGGATTCCTACGAGCAGTACTTC
TRBD2	TRBV7-8	TRBJ2-4	many	CASSRLAGSQNIQYF	TGTGCCAGCAGCAGACTAGCGGGTAGCCAAAACATTCAGTACTTC
NA	TRBV15	TRBJ2-7	NA	CATSRDQAREQYF	TGTGCCACCAGCAGAGATCAGGCACGCGAGCAGTACTTC
TRBD2	TRBV28	TRBJ2-7	NA	CASTLSGSYEQYF	TGTGCCAGCACCCTTAGCGGGAGTTACGAGCAGTACTTC
TRBD2	TRBV20-1	TRBJ2-7	many	CSARDREGYEQYF	TGCAGTGCTAGAGATCGGGAGGGGTACGAGCAGTACTTC
NA	TRBV9	TRBJ1-2	few	CASSDGTNYGYTF	TGTGCCAGCAGCGATGGCACTAACTATGGCTACACCTTC
TRBD1	TRBV5-4	TRBJ2-7	NA	CASSQGQAVTYEQYF	TGTGCCAGCAGCCAGGGACAGGCTGTAACCTACGAGCAGTACTTC
NA	TRBV6-2/TRBV6-3	TRBJ2-4	many	CASMGGRAKNIQYF	TGTGCCTCCATGGGAGGTAGGGCCAAAAACATTCAGTACTTC
NA	TRBV12-3/TRBV12-4	TRBJ1-1	many	CASSLTQMNTEAFF	TGTGCCAGCAGTTTGACGCAGATGAACACTGAAGCTTTCTTT
NA	TRBV27	TRBJ1-1	NA	CASRPRAVNTEAFF	TGTGCCAGCAGACCCAGGGCAGTGAACACTGAAGCTTTCTTT
NA	TRBV20-1	TRBJ1-6	many	CSAPRGGSYNSPLHF	TGCAGTGCTCCACGGGGTGGCTCCTATAATTCACCCCTCCACTTT
NA	TRBV28	TRBJ1-1	NA	CASTPVQGRAEAFF	TGTGCCAGCACCCCCGTCCAGGGGAGGGCTGAAGCTTTCTTT
NA	TRBV6-1	TRBJ2-2	NA	CASTTGVNTGELFF	TGTGCCAGCACTACGGGAGTTAACACCGGGGAGCTGTTTTTT
NA	TRBV28	TRBJ1-1	once	CATSRDRLGGTEAFF	TGTGCCACCAGCAGAGACAGGCTAGGGGGAACTGAAGCTTTCTTT